The subject of this entry is one T cell receptor (beta chain). This clone was seen once. Its specific antigen is unknown. Per-base quality was not reported, and no clone a single base away is much larger than it. The sample originates from a study of shared clonotypes between healthy human individuals (dated by TCRdb to the early 2020s). For the study in its entirety: A couple of women and a few men aged 18 to 49 years were included in the cohort. For each donor, CD4 naive and CD4 memory were each given three plates, CD8 naive was given two plates, and CD8 memory was given one plate. The study deeply sequenced blood TCR repertoires of several healthy adults to estimate repertoire size and the extent of clonotype sharing between individuals. Libraries were prepared and TCR repertoires were sequenced by different laboratories using diverse techniques, in order to increase sequencing depth and limit assay-specific biases. Per donor, leukapheresis produced somewhere between about 0.9 and 10 billion PBMCs. What the research found in general, with its limitations: Because the study included a small number of donors, the genetic and exposure-history diversity represented was limited. Larger estimated clonotype richness was generally found for naive subsets than for memory subsets. Clonotypes shared by all four sorted-subset donors showed higher generation probabilities than non-shared clonotypes. Incomplete sequencing was indicated by rarefaction of sorted-subset datasets, despite the large sequencing depth. Based on pairwise subsampling, the degree of clonotype sharing among donors was expected to be affected by sequencing depth. Sampling was restricted to blood, and TCR repertoires in tissues likely differ from the TCR repertoires found in blood. When a few donors were compared, the shared fraction of clonotypes was 5% to 6.5% for naive CD4, 3% to 4% for naive CD8, 2% to 2.5% for memory CD4, and roughly 0.43% for memory CD8.

The germline V gene yields SGHRS for CDR1 and YFSETQ for CDR2. The CDR3 numbers 13 residues from cysteine through phenylalanine. Only the CDR3 part of the read is kept: 39 bases, read in frame from the first base. Trimming at the junction amounts to 4 bases on V and 7 bases on J, and the germline ends lie 12 bases apart. Using the deep immunoSEQ assay, multiplex PCR amplified TCR CDR3 regions from genomic DNA. Genomic DNA extracted from each cell subset was distributed evenly over all wells of several immunoSEQ 96-well plates, and each plate served as one replicate. For sorted subsets, each replicate PCR was loaded with 200 to 250 ng genomic DNA, equivalent to 32,000 or so T cell genomes. Purified libraries were measured with a Qubit 3.0 fluorometer, size-checked on a Bioanalyzer 2100, and measured again with the KAPA Library Quantification kit. Every immunoSEQ 96-well plate was sequenced on a separate single-read 150-cycle Illumina NextSeq 550 flow cell. Regarding the original processing steps: Because only junctional sequences without quality scores were contained in the immunoSEQ output, filtering matching that applied to full-length reads could not be performed. Sequences were annotated with PyIR, a Python wrapper for IgBLAST v1.9, using IMGT germline references to assign V/J genes and CDR3. Reads were removed for weak V/J assignments (E-value above 1e-6), missing CDR3, stop codons, out-of-frame junctions, or ambiguous translated residues. V3J clonotypes were defined as sequences sharing the same inferred V gene, J gene, and CDR3 amino acid sequence. The percentage overlap between two repertoires was calculated by dividing the number of shared unique clonotypes by the size of the smaller repertoire. Three approaches were used to assess repertoire richness: RTK rarefaction, the Chao1 estimator, and Recon v2.1 estimates of unobserved clonotypes. Generation probabilities for all TCRbeta clonotypes obtained by the gDNA method from a handful of donors were computed using OLGA. TCRdb's version of the immuneACCESS table is confined to in-frame rearrangements and falls short of the full clone set. An unresolved V gene accounts for under half of the shortfall where checked; the remainder is of unknown origin. The D gene and trimming were derived from the DNA, and the V and J assignments and clone size from that table. The sample records about 180,000 clones, about 93% of which are singletons. Around 0.072% of the sample lies in the top ten.

Donors were healthy HIV-negative adults with no recently reported acute infections or vaccinations. Only Caucasian adults living in Nashville, Tennessee, USA were represented among the donors. Magnetic negative selection was used to enrich CD4+ T cells, after which naive cells were positively selected on CD45RA and the negative fraction became the memory subset. Blood was obtained by leukapheresis, after which PBMCs were separated by Ficoll-Histopaque density gradient centrifugation and cryopreserved in liquid nitrogen vapor phase. Analytical flow cytometry was used to check the purity and quantity of each magnetically sorted T cell population. Genomic DNA was isolated from each sorted fraction and quantified by UV absorbance on a Nanodrop 2000c.

The origin of this receptor is a woman between 25 and 40 years old in good health. The V and J segments used are TRBV5-1 and TRBJ2-1, and TRBD2 may be the D gene, going by 6 matching bases. The sample taken for sequencing was naive CD4+ T cells sorted from blood. This sample's cell subset or site label indicates: CD45RA+ positively selected. The CDR3 loop reads CASSLLLANEQFF. The nucleotides read TGCGCCAGCAGCCTTTTACTAGCAAATGAGCAGTTCTTC.